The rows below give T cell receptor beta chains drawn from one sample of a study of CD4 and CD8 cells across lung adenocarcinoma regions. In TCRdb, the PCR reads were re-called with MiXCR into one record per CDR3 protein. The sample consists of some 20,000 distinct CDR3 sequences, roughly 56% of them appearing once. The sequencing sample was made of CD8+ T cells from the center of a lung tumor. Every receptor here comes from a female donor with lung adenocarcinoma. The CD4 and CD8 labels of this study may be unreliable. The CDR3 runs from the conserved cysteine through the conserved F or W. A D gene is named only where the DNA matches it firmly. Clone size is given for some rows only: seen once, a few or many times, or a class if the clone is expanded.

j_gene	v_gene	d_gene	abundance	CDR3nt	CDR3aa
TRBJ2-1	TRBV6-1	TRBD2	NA	TGTGCCAGCTCTTGGGAGGGGAACTACGAGCAGTTCTTC	CASSWEGNYEQFF
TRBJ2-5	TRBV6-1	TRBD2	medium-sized	TGTGCCAGCAGTGATGCCACGGGACTAGCGGGACCGAAAGAGACCCAGTACTTC	CASSDATGLAGPKETQYF
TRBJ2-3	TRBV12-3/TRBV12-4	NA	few	TGTGCCAGCAGACTAGCTAGAGGAGCAGATACGCAGTATTTT	CASRLARGADTQYF
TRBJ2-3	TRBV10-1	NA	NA	TGCGCCAGGGGGCAAGAGGGAGGGGGGCGAGATACGCAGTATTTT	CARGQEGGGRDTQYF
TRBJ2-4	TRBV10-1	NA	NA	TGCGGCAGCAAGGGCAGGCAAGCCCCAGATATTCAGTATTTC	CGSKGRQAPDIQYF
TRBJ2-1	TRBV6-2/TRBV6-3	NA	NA	TGTGCCAGCAGGGACATGGCTGAGCAGTTCTTC	CASRDMAEQFF
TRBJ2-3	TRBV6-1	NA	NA	TGTGCCACGGGGCCGGGAGCCACAGATACGCAGTACTTT	CATGPGATDTQYF
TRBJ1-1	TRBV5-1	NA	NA	TGCGCCAGCAGCTTGGACGGGATGAACACTGAAGCTTTCTTT	CASSLDGMNTEAFF
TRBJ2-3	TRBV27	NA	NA	TGTGCCAGCAGTCTGCGGGGGCACCAGGGGACGCAGTATTTT	CASSLRGHQGTQYF
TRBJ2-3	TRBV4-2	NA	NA	TGTGCCAGCAGCCAAGGAACGAGGCTAGGGCCCAGCACAGATACGCAGTATTTT	CASSQGTRLGPSTDTQYF
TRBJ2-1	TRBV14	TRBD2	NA	TGTGCCAGCAGCCAAGGGGGTAGCGGGGGTCAAAATGAGCAGTTCTTC	CASSQGGSGGQNEQFF
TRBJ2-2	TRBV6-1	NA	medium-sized	TGTGCCAGCACCCCAAGAGGAACTGACCGGGAGCTGTTTTTT	CASTPRGTDRELFF
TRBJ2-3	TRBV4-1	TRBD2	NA	TGCGCCAGCAGCCAAGACGAGACTAGCGGGAGGTTGGATACGCAGTATTTT	CASSQDETSGRLDTQYF
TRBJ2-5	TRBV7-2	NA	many	TGTGCCAGCAGCTACGGGTTCGAGACCCAGTACTTC	CASSYGFETQYF
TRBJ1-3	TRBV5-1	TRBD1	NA	TGCGCCAGCAGCTACGGGACAGGGGGTAGCTTCTCTGGAAACACCATATATTTT	CASSYGTGGSFSGNTIYF
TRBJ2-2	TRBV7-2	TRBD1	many	TGTGCCAGCAGGACAGGGGACACCGGGGAGCTGTTTTTT	CASRTGDTGELFF
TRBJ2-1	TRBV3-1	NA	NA	TGTGCCAGCAGCCAAGGTCGGGGACCTAGTTACAATGAGCAGTTCTTC	CASSQGRGPSYNEQFF
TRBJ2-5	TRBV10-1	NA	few	TGCGCCAGCAGTGAATCCCAAACCGGAGAGACCCAGTACTTC	CASSESQTGETQYF
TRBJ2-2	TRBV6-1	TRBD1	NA	TGTGCCAGCAGTGAATCAGGGGGCGTGGAGCTGTTTTTT	CASSESGGVELFF
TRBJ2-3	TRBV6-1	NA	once	TGTGCGAGCAGTGAAGGCTACGGTTACGAGACCCAGTACTTT	CASSEGYGYETQYF
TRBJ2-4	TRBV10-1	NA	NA	TGCGCCAGCAGCCCGGAGCGCTGGGTCGAAGACACGCAGTACTTC	CASSPERWVEDTQYF
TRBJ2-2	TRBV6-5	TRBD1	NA	TGTGCCAGCAGTTACGGGCCGCACAGGGGCATTCTCGGATACACCGGGGAGCTGTTTTTT	CASSYGPHRGILGYTGELFF
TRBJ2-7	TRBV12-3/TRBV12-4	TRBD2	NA	TGTGCGGGCAGCGGGGGCCCCGACGCAGATACGCAGTACTTC	CAGSGGPDADTQYF
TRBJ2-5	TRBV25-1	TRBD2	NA	TGTGCGAGCGGGGGCCACGTCAAAGAGATCCAGTACTTC	CASGGHVKEIQYF
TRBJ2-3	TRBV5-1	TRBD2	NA	TGCGCCAGCAGCTTTCTAGCGGGGCCCACAGATACGCAGTATTTT	CASSFLAGPTDTQYF
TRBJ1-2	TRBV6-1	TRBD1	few	TGTGCCAGCAGTGAAGGGACAGGGGGAATGTATGGCTACACCTTC	CASSEGTGGMYGYTF
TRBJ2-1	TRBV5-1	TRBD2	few	TGCGCCAGCAGCTCCGGGGGGTCCTACAATGAGCAGTTCTTC	CASSSGGSYNEQFF
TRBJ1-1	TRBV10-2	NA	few	TGCGCCACCTTTTTAGGGGAAAGGGGCACTGAAGCTTTCTTT	CATFLGERGTEAFF
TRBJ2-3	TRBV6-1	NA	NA	TGTGCCAGCAGACGGCAGGGAAACACCGGGGAGCAGTATTTT	CASRRQGNTGEQYF
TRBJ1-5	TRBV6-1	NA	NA	TGTGCCAGCAGTGCCCCGACAGAGGGCAATCAGCCCCAGCATTTT	CASSAPTEGNQPQHF
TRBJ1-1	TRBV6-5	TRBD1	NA	TGTGCCAGCAGTTTAGGGACAGGGACGGGAACTGAAGCTTTCTTT	CASSLGTGTGTEAFF
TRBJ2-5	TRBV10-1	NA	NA	TGCGCCAGCAGGGGGACCGGGGGCGGAGTCCCAGAGACGCAGTATTTC	CASRGTGGGVPETQYF
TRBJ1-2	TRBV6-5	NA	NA	TGTGCCAGCAGTTCGACAGAGAGGGGCTACACCTTC	CASSSTERGYTF
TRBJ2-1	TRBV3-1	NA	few	TGTGCCAGCAGCCAAGATAGCCCCGGGCAGATCTTC	CASSQDSPGQIF
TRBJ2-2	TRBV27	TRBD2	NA	TGTGCCAGCAGTTTGCCCTTAGCGGGGAGCTCCGGGGAGCTGTTTTTT	CASSLPLAGSSGELFF
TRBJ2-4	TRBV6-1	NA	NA	TGTGCCAGCAGCGGCCGGGACTTCCTCGAAGATACGCAGTACTTC	CASSGRDFLEDTQYF
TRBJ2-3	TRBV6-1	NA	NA	TGTGCCAGCGCGGGCCCTGGGGGCGGGGACCAAGAGACCCAGTATTTC	CASAGPGGGDQETQYF
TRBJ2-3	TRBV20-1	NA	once	TGCAGTGCGGGAGACGGCGGCAGAGGCCCAGAGACGCAGTATTTC	CSAGDGGRGPETQYF
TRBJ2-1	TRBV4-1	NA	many	TGCGCCAGCAGCCCACTGACGGGATACAATGAGCAGTTCTTC	CASSPLTGYNEQFF
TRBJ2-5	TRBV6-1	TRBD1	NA	TGTGCCAGCAGACGGGACAGGACCTCCGGGGCCCAGTACTTC	CASRRDRTSGAQYF
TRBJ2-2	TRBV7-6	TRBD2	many	TGTGCCAGCAGCTTAGGTAGCGGGGGCGGCACCGGGGAGCTGTTTTTT	CASSLGSGGGTGELFF
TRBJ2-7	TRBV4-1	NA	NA	TGCGCCAGCAGCCAAGGAACCAGGGACTACGAGCAGTACTTC	CASSQGTRDYEQYF
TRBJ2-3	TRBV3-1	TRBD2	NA	TGTGCGGGGAGCGGGAACCGCGGCGGGGATACCCAGTATTTT	CAGSGNRGGDTQYF
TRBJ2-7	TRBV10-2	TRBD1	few	TGCGCCAGCAGTGCGACAGGGGGGACCTACGAGCAGTACTTC	CASSATGGTYEQYF
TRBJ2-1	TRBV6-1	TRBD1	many	TGTGCCAGCAAATTGAGGACAGGGGGGGCTTACGAGCAGTTCTTC	CASKLRTGGAYEQFF
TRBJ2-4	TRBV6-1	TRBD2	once	TGTGCCAGGGGGACTAGCGCCACAGATACTCAGTACTTC	CARGTSATDTQYF
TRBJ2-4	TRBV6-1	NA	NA	TGTGGCAGCAGGCAGACGCTGTGCGCCAAAGACATTCAGTACTTC	CGSRQTLCAKDIQYF
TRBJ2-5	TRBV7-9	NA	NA	TGTGCCAGCAGCCCCGAGGCGGAGACCCAGTACTTC	CASSPEAETQYF
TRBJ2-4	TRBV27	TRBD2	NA	TGTGCCAGCAGAATTTCTAGCGGGGACATTCAGTACTTC	CASRISSGDIQYF
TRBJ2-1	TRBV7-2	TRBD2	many	TGTGCCAGCAGCTTAGGGACTAGCGGAATCAATGAGCAGTTCTTC	CASSLGTSGINEQFF
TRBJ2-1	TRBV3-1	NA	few	TGTGCCAGCAGCCAAGGACGCGACCGCCATAGCTCCTACAATGAGCAGTTCTTC	CASSQGRDRHSSYNEQFF